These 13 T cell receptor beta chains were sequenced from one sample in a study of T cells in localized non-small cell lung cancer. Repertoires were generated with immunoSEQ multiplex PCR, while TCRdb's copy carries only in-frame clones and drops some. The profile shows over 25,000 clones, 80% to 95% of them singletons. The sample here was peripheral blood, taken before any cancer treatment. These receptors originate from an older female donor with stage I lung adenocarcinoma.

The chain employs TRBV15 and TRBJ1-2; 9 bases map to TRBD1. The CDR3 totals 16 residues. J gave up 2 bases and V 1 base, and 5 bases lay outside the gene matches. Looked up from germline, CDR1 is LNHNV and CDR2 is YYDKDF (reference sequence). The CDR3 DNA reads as TGTGCCACCAGCAGAGGTGGGACAGGGAACAACTATGGCTACACCTTC. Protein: CATSRGGTGNNYGYTF.

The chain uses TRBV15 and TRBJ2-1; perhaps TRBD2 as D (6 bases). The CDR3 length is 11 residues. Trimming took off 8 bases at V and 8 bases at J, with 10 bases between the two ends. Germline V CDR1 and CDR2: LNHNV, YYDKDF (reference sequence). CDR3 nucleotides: TGTGCCACCCGACTAGAGGATGAGCAGTTCTTC. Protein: CATRLEDEQFF.

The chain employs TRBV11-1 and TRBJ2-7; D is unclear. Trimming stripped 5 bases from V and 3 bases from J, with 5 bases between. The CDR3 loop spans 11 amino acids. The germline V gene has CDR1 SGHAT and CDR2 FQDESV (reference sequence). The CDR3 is CASSTFYEQYF. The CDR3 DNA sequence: TGTGCCAGCAGCACCTTCTACGAGCAGTACTTC.

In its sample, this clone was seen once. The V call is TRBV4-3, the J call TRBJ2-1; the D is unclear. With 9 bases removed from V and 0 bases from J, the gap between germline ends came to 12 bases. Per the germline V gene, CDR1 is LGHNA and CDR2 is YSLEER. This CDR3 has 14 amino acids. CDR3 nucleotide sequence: TGCGCCAGTGGCCTGTCTAGCTCCTACAATGAGCAGTTCTTC. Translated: CASGLSSSYNEQFF.

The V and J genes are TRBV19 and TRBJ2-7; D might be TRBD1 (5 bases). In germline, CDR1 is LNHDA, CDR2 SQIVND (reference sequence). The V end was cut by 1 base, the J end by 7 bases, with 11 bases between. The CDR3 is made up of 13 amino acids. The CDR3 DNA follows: TGTGCCAGTAGTATAGGCAGGGAAGGGGAGCAGTACTTC. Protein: CASSIGREGEQYF. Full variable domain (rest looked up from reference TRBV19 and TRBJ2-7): DGGITQSPKYLFRKEGQNVTLSCEQNLNHDAMYWYRQDPGQGLRLIYYSQIVNDFQKGDIAEGYSVSREKKESFPLTVTSAQKNPTAFYLCASSIGREGEQYFGPGTRLTVT.

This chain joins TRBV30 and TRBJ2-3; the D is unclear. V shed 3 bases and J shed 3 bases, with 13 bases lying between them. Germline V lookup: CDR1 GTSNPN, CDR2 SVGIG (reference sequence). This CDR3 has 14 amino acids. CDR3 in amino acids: CAWSFRSPTDTQYF. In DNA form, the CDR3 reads TGTGCCTGGAGCTTCAGGAGTCCTACAGATACGCAGTATTTT.

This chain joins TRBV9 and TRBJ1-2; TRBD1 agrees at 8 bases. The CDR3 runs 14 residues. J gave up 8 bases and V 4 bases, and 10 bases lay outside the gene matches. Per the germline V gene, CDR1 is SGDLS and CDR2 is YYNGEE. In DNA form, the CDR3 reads TGTGCCAGCAGCCCCGGACAGGGTTTACGGGGCTACACCTTC. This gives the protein CASSPGQGLRGYTF.

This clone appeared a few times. In DNA form, the CDR3 reads TGCAGCGTTGAGAGGCCCCGCGGGAACACTGAAGCTTTCTTT. Its protein product is CSVERPRGNTEAFF. This rearrangement joins TRBV29-1 to TRBJ1-1; D gene ambiguous. CDR1 SQVTM and CDR2 ANQGSEA come from the germline V gene. V was clipped by 3 bases and J by 1 base, with 12 bases between them. The CDR3 loop spans 14 amino acids.

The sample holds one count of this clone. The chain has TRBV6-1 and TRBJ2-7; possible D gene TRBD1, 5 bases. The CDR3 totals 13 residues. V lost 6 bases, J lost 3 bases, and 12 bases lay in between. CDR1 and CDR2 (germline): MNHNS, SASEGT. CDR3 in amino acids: CASRETAFYEQYF. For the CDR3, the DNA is TGTGCCAGCAGGGAGACAGCCTTCTACGAGCAGTACTTC.

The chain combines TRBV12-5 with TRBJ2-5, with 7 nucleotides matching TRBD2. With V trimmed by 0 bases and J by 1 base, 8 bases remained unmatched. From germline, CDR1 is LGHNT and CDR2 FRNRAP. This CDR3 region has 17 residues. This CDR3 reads CASGLVLGGGSQETQYF. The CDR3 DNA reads TGTGCTAGTGGTTTGGTACTTGGCGGGGGATCCCAAGAGACCCAGTACTTC.

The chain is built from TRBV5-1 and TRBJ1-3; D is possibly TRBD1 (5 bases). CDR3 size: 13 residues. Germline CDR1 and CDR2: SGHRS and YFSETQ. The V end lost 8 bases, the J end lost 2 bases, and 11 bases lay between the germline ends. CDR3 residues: CASSVGAGNTIYF. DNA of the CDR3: TGCGCCAGTTCGGTGGGGGCTGGAAACACCATATATTTT. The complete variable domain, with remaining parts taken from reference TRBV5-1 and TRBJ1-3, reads KAGVTQTPRYLIKTRGQQVTLSCSPISGHRSVSWYQQTPGQGLQFLFEYFSETQRNKGNFPGRFSGRQFSNSRSEMNVSTLELGDSALYLCASSVGAGNTIYFGEGSWLTVV.

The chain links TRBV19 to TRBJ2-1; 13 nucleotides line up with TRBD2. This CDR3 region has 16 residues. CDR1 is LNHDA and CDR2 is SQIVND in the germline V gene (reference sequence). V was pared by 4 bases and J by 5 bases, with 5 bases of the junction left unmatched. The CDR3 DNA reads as TGTGCCAGTAGTAACCTACTAGCGGGGGGGAACAATGAGCAGTTCTTC. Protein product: CASSNLLAGGNNEQFF.

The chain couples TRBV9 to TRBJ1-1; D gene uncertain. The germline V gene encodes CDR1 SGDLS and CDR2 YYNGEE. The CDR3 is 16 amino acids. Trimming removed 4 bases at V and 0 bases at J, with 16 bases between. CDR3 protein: CASSPMVTAMNTEAFF. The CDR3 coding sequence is TGTGCCAGCAGCCCAATGGTGACGGCCATGAACACTGAAGCTTTCTTT.